These 3 T cell receptor beta chains were all obtained from the same sample, sequenced in a study of T cells after somatic rescue of genetic block. Sequenced by immunoSEQ multiplex PCR; TCRdb stores in-frame clones only, minus some. The table shows over 95,000 clones, with under 95% occurring only once. Sample: peripheral blood mononuclear cells (PBMCs). Every receptor here comes from a woman aged 18-29 years.

The chain combines TRBV6-5 with TRBJ1-2, with 7 bases aligning to TRBD1. This CDR3 region has 13 residues. The germline gives CDR1 MNHEY, CDR2 SVGAGI. J was trimmed by 7 bases and V by 6 bases; bases with no gene match: 8. CDR3 sequence: CASSPDRVGGYTF. The DNA of the CDR3 is TGTGCCAGCAGCCCCGACAGGGTTGGTGGCTACACCTTC.

J is TRBJ2-1 and V is TRBV19; D is unresolved. Germline V lookup: CDR1 LNHDA, CDR2 SQIVND (reference sequence). CDR3 length: 15 residues. Trimming removed 0 bases from V and 1 base from J, with 7 bases in between. CDR3 in DNA: TGTGCCAGTAGTATAGAGGTGGGATCCTACAATGAGCAGTTCTTC. Encoded protein: CASSIEVGSYNEQFF.

The chain uses TRBV10-3 and TRBJ1-1; 11 nucleotides line up with TRBD1. V gave up 6 bases and J gave up 4 bases; unmatched junction bases: 1. Germline-derived CDR1 and CDR2 are ENHRY and SYGVKD. The CDR3 has 13 residues. CDR3 amino acids: CAIRGTGGTEAFF. The CDR3 DNA reads as TGTGCCATCAGGGGGACAGGGGGCACTGAAGCTTTCTTT.